A single sample gave rise to the 26 T cell receptor beta chains below, sequenced in a study of OX40 agonist ivuxolimab in advanced cancers. Clones were sequenced by immunoSEQ multiplex PCR, and TCRdb holds only the in-frame ones, with some missing. The sample holds 65,000 to 75,000 clones, approximately 81% seen once. Specimen: CD4+ or CD8+ T cells sorted from blood, collected in a trial of the OX40 agonist ivuxolimab. Receptor source: an adult with an advanced solid tumor such as melanoma, head and neck, liver or kidney cancer.

The chain is built from TRBV7-9 and TRBJ2-5; tentatively, D is TRBD2 (7 bases). With 0 bases removed from V and 4 bases from J, the gap between germline ends came to 15 bases. The CDR3 totals 16 residues. Germline V gene data show CDR1 as SEHNR and CDR2 as FQNEAQ (reference sequence). The CDR3 spells CASSLAGTGRGETQYF. As DNA, the CDR3 is TGTGCCAGCAGCTTAGCGGGCACAGGGAGGGGAGAGACCCAGTACTTC.

This chain links TRBV9 with TRBJ2-7; D gene ambiguous. V was clipped by 0 bases and J by 2 bases, with 9 bases between them. Germline assignment: CDR1 SGDLS and CDR2 YYNGEE. This CDR3 region has 14 residues. The CDR3 DNA reads TGTGCCAGCAGCGTAGGTCCGGATGCCTACGAGCAGTACTTC. This sequence encodes CASSVGPDAYEQYF.

J is TRBJ2-5 and V is TRBV7-3, with 11 bases aligning to TRBD2. CDR1 is SGHTA and CDR2 is FQGTGA in the germline V gene. This CDR3 region has 22 residues. The V segment lost 1 base and the J segment 4 bases; nucleotides outside the gene matches: 23. The CDR3 DNA is TGTGCCAGCAGCTTAAGAGGGACAAAAAGGTTCCCGAGTAGCGGGGGGGGAGAGACCCAGTACTTC. It specifies CASSLRGTKRFPSSGGGETQYF.

This clone was observed a single time. The chain links TRBV5-5 to TRBJ2-6, with 8 bases that match TRBD1. Germline assignment: CDR1 SGHKS and CDR2 YYEKEE (reference sequence). The ends lost 1 base at V and 0 bases at J; junction bases unmatched: 6. This CDR3 is built from 18 residues. The CDR3 region is CASSLIGQGISGANVLTF. CDR3 DNA sequence: TGTGCCAGCAGCTTGATCGGACAGGGAATCTCTGGGGCCAACGTCCTGACTTTC.

This clone occurred once. The rearrangement joins TRBV7-9 to TRBJ1-1; D uncertain. This CDR3 has 14 amino acids. Between the trimmed V and J ends, which lost 0 bases and 5 bases, there was a span of 10 bases. CDR1 and CDR2 from the germline V gene are SEHNR and FQNEAQ (reference sequence). In DNA, the CDR3 is TGTGCCAGCAGCTTAGCGGGGTGGGCGACTGAAGCTTTCTTT. Its translation is CASSLAGWATEAFF. The whole variable domain, remainder taken from reference TRBV7-9 and TRBJ1-1, is DTGVSQNPRHKITKRGQNVTFRCDPISEHNRLYWYRQTLGQGPEFLTYFQNEAQLEKSRLLSDRFSAERPKGSFSTLEIQRTEQGDSAMYLCASSLAGWATEAFFGQGTRLTVV.

The chain combines TRBV7-2 with TRBJ1-1, with a weak D call TRBD1 (5 bases). The V gene lost 2 bases and the J gene lost 8 bases, with 12 bases spanning the gap. This CDR3 region has 13 residues. The V gene's germline CDR1 is SGHTA and CDR2 FQGNSA. The chain's CDR3 is CASSLRLRTEAFF. In DNA form, the CDR3 reads TGTGCCAGCAGCTTAAGGCTCCGGACAGAAGCTTTCTTT. Full variable domain (remainder filled in from reference TRBV7-2 and TRBJ1-1): GAGVSQSPSNKVTEKGKDVELRCDPISGHTALYWYRQSLGQGLEFLIYFQGNSAPDKSGLPSDRFSAERTGGSVSTLTIQRTQQEDSAVYLCASSLRLRTEAFFGQGTRLTVV.

The chain recombines TRBV19 with TRBJ1-1; 8 bases match TRBD1. The junction had 15 bases not matched to a gene; V was cut back by 11 bases and J by 4 bases. Germline CDR1 and CDR2: LNHDA and SQIVND (reference sequence). The CDR3 has 15 amino acids. The CDR3 reads CASRGNGQGVTEAFF. As DNA, the CDR3 is TGTGCCTCTAGGGGCAACGGACAGGGAGTCACTGAAGCTTTCTTT. The variable domain in full, completed from reference TRBV19 and TRBJ1-1, reads DGGITQSPKYLFRKEGQNVTLSCEQNLNHDAMYWYRQDPGQGLRLIYYSQIVNDFQKGDIAEGYSVSREKKESFPLTVTSAQKNPTAFYLCASRGNGQGVTEAFFGQGTRLTVV.

V and J are TRBV30 and TRBJ1-1, with D possibly being TRBD1 (6 bases). Trimming stripped 0 bases from V and 5 bases from J, with 13 bases between. Germline V gene sequence: CDR1 GTSNPN, CDR2 SVGIG (reference sequence). CDR3 size: 14 residues. The CDR3, as DNA: TGTGCCTGGAGTGTTTTCGGGGGGCGGACTGAAGCTTTCTTT. It translates to CAWSVFGGRTEAFF.

The gene calls are TRBV25-1 and TRBJ1-2, with a weak D call TRBD1 (6 bases). The CDR3 totals 17 residues. The V gene lost 4 bases and the J gene lost 1 base, with 19 bases spanning the gap. Germline-derived CDR1 and CDR2 are MGHDK and SYGVNS. CDR3 nucleotide sequence: TGTGCCAGCAGTGGGGCAGGGGCTACGGGGTTTAACTATGGCTACACCTTC. Amino acids: CASSGAGATGFNYGYTF.

The CDR3 region is CASSSGQGNPRGNTIYF. The CDR3 DNA reads as TGTGCCAGCAGTTCCGGCCAGGGCAATCCTAGAGGAAACACCATATATTTT. The chain combines TRBV27 with TRBJ1-3; TRBD1 might be the D (5 bases). The germline CDR1 and CDR2 sequences are MNHEY and SMNVEV (reference sequence). The CDR3 is 17 amino acids. Trimming removed 4 bases at V and 4 bases at J, with 20 bases between.

The sample holds a few counts of this clone. The rearrangement uses TRBV7-2 and TRBJ2-1; TRBD1 aligns across 11 bases. Germline lookup yields CDR1 SGHTA and CDR2 FQGNSA. V gave up 5 bases and J gave up 4 bases; unmatched junction bases: 4. The CDR3 is 15 residues long. The CDR3 DNA is TGTGCCAGCAGCACCGGGACAGGGGGTTACAATGAGCAGTTCTTC. Translated: CASSTGTGGYNEQFF.

This clone was detected only a few times. The chain employs TRBV7-9 and TRBJ1-6, with a weak D call TRBD1 (5 bases). CDR1 is SEHNR, CDR2 FQNEAQ, per germline (reference sequence). The ends were cut back, 3 bases at V and 11 bases at J, with 14 bases in the middle. The CDR3 loop spans 14 amino acids. The CDR3, as DNA: TGTGCCAGCAGCTTCTCGGACCTGGGGGCACCCCTCCACTTT. It is translated as CASSFSDLGAPLHF.

The chain recombines TRBV28 with TRBJ2-7, with 7 nucleotides matching TRBD2. Germline assignment: CDR1 MDHEN and CDR2 SYDVKM. J was trimmed by 0 bases and V by 5 bases; bases with no gene match: 7. CDR3 length equals 15 residues. Here the CDR3 DNA reads TGTGCCAGCAGTGCCCATGGGGGGGTCTCCTACGAGCAGTACTTC. The encoded protein is CASSAHGGVSYEQYF.

The rearrangement uses TRBV19 and TRBJ2-2; the match to TRBD1 covers 9 bases. V gave up 6 bases and J gave up 0 bases; unmatched junction bases: 2. Germline V lookup: CDR1 LNHDA, CDR2 SQIVND (reference sequence). This CDR3 contains 15 residues. CDR3 sequence reads: CASSRDRANTGELFF. Written as DNA, the CDR3 is TGTGCCAGTAGCCGGGACAGGGCGAACACCGGGGAGCTGTTTTTT.

As DNA, the CDR3 is TGTGCCAGCAGCTTAAGGCCAGGGGGCACAGATACGCAGTATTTT. Translating it yields CASSLRPGGTDTQYF. The gene calls are TRBV7-6 and TRBJ2-3; TRBD1 is a possible D gene (6 bases). Per the germline V gene, CDR1 is SGHVS and CDR2 is FNYEAQ. V lost 2 bases, J lost 1 base, and 10 bases lay in between. The CDR3 sequence is 15 residues long.

This clone has a single count. The V gene is TRBV6-6, the J gene TRBJ1-6; D gene uncertain. CDR1 MNHNY and CDR2 SVGAGI come from the germline V gene (reference sequence). This CDR3 comprises 14 residues. V lost 5 bases, J lost 10 bases, and 15 bases lay in between. The CDR3 loop reads CASSTLTLGSPLHF. In nucleotides, the CDR3 is TGTGCCAGCAGTACGCTTACGTTGGGGTCACCCCTCCACTTT.

The chain joins TRBV5-1 to TRBJ1-2; TRBD1 is a possible D gene (5 bases). The V end lost 0 bases, the J end lost 5 bases, and 8 bases lay between the germline ends. Looked up from germline, CDR1 is SGHRS and CDR2 is YFSETQ. This CDR3 comprises 13 residues. The CDR3 DNA sequence: TGCGCCAGCAGCTTGGGGGGGTCTTATGGCTACACCTTC. Its translation: CASSLGGSYGYTF.

The chain uses TRBV7-2 and TRBJ1-5; D is perhaps TRBD1 (5 bases). The CDR3 contains 14 residues. In germline, CDR1 is SGHTA, CDR2 FQGNSA. Between the trimmed V and J ends, which lost 2 bases and 4 bases, there was a span of 9 bases. The DNA of the CDR3 is TGTGCCAGCAGCTTACTAGGGGTTAATCAGCCCCAGCATTTT. It specifies CASSLLGVNQPQHF.

V gene TRBV5-4 combines with J gene TRBJ1-1, with 9 nucleotides matching TRBD1. From germline, CDR1 is SGHNT and CDR2 YYREEE (reference sequence). The length of the CDR3 is 15 residues. V lost 4 bases to trimming and J lost 3 bases; unmatched junction nucleotides: 7. The CDR3 DNA is TGTGCCAGCAGCGGGACAGGGAGGAGATACACTGAAGCTTTCTTT. As protein: CASSGTGRRYTEAFF. Looking up the rest from reference TRBV5-4 and TRBJ1-1 gives the full variable domain: ETGVTQSPTHLIKTRGQQVTLRCSSQSGHNTVSWYQQALGQGPQFIFQYYREEENGRGNFPPRFSGLQFPNYSSELNVNALELDDSALYLCASSGTGRRYTEAFFGQGTRLTVV.

The chain joins TRBV20-1 to TRBJ1-1; D ambiguous. Germline values: CDR1 DFQATT, CDR2 SNEGSKA (reference sequence). CDR3 size: 11 residues. The CDR3 sequence: CSLTARAEAFF. In nucleotides, the CDR3 is TGCAGCCTAACGGCCCGGGCTGAAGCTTTCTTT.

The genes are TRBV7-2 and TRBJ2-7, with D perhaps given as TRBD1 or TRBD2 (6 bases each). The CDR3 covers 15 residues. The germline V gene encodes CDR1 SGHTA and CDR2 FQGNSA. V lost 5 bases and J 4 bases, leaving 18 bases between the germline ends. In DNA, the CDR3 is TGTGCCAGCAGCACTAACGGGGGCCCGGTATACGAGCAGTACTTC. It yields the protein CASSTNGGPVYEQYF. Full variable domain (missing parts from reference TRBV7-2 and TRBJ2-7): GAGVSQSPSNKVTEKGKDVELRCDPISGHTALYWYRQSLGQGLEFLIYFQGNSAPDKSGLPSDRFSAERTGGSVSTLTIQRTQQEDSAVYLCASSTNGGPVYEQYFGPGTRLTVT.

This chain uses TRBV2 with TRBJ2-5; D is perhaps TRBD2 (6 bases). Germline assignment: CDR1 SNHLY and CDR2 FYNNEI. V was shortened by 6 bases and J by 2 bases, with 10 bases between the two germline ends. The CDR3 consists of 13 residues. The CDR3 here is CASSVRGQETQYF. The CDR3 DNA is TGTGCCAGCAGCGTGCGGGGTCAAGAGACCCAGTACTTC.

This clone was seen repeatedly, ten times or more. The chain employs TRBV19 and TRBJ1-2; the match to TRBD1 covers 8 bases. The CDR3 is 16 amino acids. Germline assignment: CDR1 LNHDA and CDR2 SQIVND (reference sequence). Losses at the gene ends were 6 bases for V and 4 bases for J; bases not matched to a gene: 13. The CDR3 spells CASSPFEMTGAYGYTF. CDR3 nucleotides: TGTGCCAGTAGCCCCTTCGAAATGACAGGGGCCTATGGCTACACCTTC.

The J gene is TRBJ2-3, the V gene TRBV5-6; maybe TRBD2 (7 bases). This CDR3 spans 15 amino acids. Germline V gene data show CDR1 as SGHDT and CDR2 as YYEEEE. The V gene lost 3 bases and the J gene lost 6 bases, with 17 bases spanning the gap. This chain's CDR3 is CASSSLRGAGDTQYF. The DNA of the CDR3 is TGTGCCAGCAGCTCACTCCGGGGGGCGGGGGATACGCAGTATTTT. The full variable domain, completed using reference TRBV5-6 and TRBJ2-3, is DAGVTQSPTHLIKTRGQQVTLRCSPKSGHDTVSWYQQALGQGPQFIFQYYEEEERQRGNFPDRFSGHQFPNYSSELNVNALLLGDSALYLCASSSLRGAGDTQYFGPGTRLTVL.

The rearrangement links TRBV7-9 to TRBJ1-3; D call uncertain. The CDR3 contains 14 residues. The V end was cut by 7 bases, the J end by 11 bases, with 21 bases between. Germline CDR1 SEHNR, CDR2 FQNEAQ (reference sequence). CDR3: CASNSRTAGLPIYF. The CDR3 coding sequence is TGTGCCAGCAACTCGCGAACAGCCGGGCTACCCATATATTTT.

The rearrangement links TRBV18 to TRBJ1-1; TRBD1 aligns across 8 bases. The CDR3 sequence is 15 residues long. V gave up 5 bases and J gave up 3 bases; unmatched junction bases: 8. Germline V gene data show CDR1 as KGHSH and CDR2 as LQKENI. The DNA for the CDR3 is TGTGCCAGCTCATCCGACAGGGGAAGGTACACTGAAGCTTTCTTT. This codes for CASSSDRGRYTEAFF. The whole variable domain, remainder taken from reference TRBV18 and TRBJ1-1, is NAGVMQNPRHLVRRRGQEARLRCSPMKGHSHVYWYRQLPEEGLKFMVYLQKENIIDESGMPKERFSAEFPKEGPSILRIQQVVRGDSAAYFCASSSDRGRYTEAFFGQGTRLTVV.